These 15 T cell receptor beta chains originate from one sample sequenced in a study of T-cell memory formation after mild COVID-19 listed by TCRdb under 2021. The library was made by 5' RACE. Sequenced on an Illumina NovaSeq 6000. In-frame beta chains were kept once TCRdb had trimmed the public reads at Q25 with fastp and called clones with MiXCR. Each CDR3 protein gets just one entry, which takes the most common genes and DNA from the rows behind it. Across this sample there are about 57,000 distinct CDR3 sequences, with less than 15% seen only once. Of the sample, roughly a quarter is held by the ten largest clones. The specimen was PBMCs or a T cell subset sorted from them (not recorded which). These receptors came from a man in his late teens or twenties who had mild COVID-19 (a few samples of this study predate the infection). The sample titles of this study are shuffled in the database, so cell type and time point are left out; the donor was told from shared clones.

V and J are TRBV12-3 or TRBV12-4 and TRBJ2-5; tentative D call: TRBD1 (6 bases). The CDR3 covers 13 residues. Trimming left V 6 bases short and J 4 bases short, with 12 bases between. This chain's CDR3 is CASSSTGTETQYF. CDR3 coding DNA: TGTGCCAGCAGCTCTACAGGGACAGAGACCCAGTACTTC.

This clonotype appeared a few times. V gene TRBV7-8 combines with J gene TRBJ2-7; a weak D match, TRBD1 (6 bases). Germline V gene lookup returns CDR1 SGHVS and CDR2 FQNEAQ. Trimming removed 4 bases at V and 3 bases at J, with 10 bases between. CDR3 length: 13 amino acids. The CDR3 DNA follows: TGTGCCAGCAGCTCGGAAGGGGGCTACGAGCAGTACGTC. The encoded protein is CASSSEGGYEQYV.

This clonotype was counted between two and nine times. The CDR3 coding sequence is TGTGCCAGCAGTTTAGGGCAGTCCAAAAACATTCAGTACTTC. Residues: CASSLGQSKNIQYF. The chain links TRBV12-3 or TRBV12-4 to TRBJ2-4; D not resolved. This CDR3 is 14 amino acids long. Trimming took 1 base from V and 2 from J, leaving 6 bases between them.

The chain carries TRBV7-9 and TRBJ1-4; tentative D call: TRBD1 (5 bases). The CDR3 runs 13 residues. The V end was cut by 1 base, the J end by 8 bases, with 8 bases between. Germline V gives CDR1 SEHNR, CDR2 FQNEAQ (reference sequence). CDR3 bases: TGTGCCAGCAGCTTAGAGAGGGGAGAAAAACTGTTTTTT. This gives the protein CASSLERGEKLFF.

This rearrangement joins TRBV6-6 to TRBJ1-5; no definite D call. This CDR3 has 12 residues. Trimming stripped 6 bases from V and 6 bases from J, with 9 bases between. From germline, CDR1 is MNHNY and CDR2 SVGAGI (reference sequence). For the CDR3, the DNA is TGTGCCAGCAGCCTCGACACTCAGCCCCAGCATTTT. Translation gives CASSLDTQPQHF.

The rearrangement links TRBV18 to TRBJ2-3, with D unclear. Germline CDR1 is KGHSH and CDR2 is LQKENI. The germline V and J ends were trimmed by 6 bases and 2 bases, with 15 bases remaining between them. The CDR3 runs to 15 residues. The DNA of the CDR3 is TGTGCCAGCTCTCGACCGGCCGGTGACACAGATACGCAGTATTTT. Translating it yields CASSRPAGDTDTQYF.

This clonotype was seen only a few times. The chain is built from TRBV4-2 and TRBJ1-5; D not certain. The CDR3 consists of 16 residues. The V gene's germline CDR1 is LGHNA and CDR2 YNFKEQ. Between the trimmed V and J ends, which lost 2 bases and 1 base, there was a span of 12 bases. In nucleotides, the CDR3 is TGTGCCAGCAGCCAAAGGCCTCTGGGGAGCAATCAGCCCCAGCATTTT. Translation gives CASSQRPLGSNQPQHF.

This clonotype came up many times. As DNA, the CDR3 is TGCAGTGCGGACAACAGGGGGCAGGTCTATACGCAGTATTTT. Translated: CSADNRGQVYTQYF. The V gene is TRBV20-1, the J gene TRBJ2-3; 9 bases match TRBD1. The germline CDR1 and CDR2 sequences are DFQATT and SNEGSKA (reference sequence). This CDR3 contains 14 residues. The V segment lost 6 bases and the J segment 7 bases; nucleotides outside the gene matches: 11.

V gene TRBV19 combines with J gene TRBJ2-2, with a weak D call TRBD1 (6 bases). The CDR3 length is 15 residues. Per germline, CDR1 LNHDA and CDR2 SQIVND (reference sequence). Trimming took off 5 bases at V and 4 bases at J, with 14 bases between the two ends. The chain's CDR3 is CASSWTQGSTGELFF. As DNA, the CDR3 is TGTGCCAGTAGTTGGACACAGGGATCCACCGGGGAGCTGTTTTTT.

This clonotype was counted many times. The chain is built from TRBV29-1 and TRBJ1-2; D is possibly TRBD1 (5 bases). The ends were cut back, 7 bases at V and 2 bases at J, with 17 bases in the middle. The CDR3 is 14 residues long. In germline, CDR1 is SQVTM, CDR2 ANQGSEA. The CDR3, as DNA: TGCAGCGCCGAACGAGGGGTGGAGAACTATGGCTACACCTTC. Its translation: CSAERGVENYGYTF. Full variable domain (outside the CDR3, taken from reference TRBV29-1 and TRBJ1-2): SAVISQKPSRDICQRGTSLTIQCQVDSQVTMMFWYRQQPGQSLTLIATANQGSEATYESGFVIDKFPISRPNLTFSTLTVSNMSPEDSSIYLCSAERGVENYGYTFGSGTRLTVV.

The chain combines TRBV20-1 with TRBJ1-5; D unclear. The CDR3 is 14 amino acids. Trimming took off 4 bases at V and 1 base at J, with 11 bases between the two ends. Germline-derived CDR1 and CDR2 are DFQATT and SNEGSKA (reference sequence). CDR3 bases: TGCAGTGCTACAACCTCATCGAGCAATCAGCCCCAGCATTTT. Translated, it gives CSATTSSSNQPQHF.

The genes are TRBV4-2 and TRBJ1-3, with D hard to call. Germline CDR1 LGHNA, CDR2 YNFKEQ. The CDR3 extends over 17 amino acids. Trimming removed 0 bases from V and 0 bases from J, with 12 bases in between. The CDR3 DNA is TGTGCCAGCAGCCAAGACACAGACTCCAGCTCTGGAAACACCATATATTTT. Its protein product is CASSQDTDSSSGNTIYF.

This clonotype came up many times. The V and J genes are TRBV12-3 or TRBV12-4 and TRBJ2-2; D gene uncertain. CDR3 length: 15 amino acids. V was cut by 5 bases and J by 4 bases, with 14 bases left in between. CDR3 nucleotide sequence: TGTGCCAGCAGTCGCCGCGACTTGGCCACCGGGGAGCTGTTTTTT. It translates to CASSRRDLATGELFF.

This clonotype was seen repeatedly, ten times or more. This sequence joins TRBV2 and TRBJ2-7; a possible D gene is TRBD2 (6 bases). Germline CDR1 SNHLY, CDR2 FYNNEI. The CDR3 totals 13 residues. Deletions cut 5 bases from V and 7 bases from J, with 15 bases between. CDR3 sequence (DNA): TGTGCCAGCAGTCCACTGCCGGGGGATGAGCAGTACTTC. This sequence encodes CASSPLPGDEQYF.

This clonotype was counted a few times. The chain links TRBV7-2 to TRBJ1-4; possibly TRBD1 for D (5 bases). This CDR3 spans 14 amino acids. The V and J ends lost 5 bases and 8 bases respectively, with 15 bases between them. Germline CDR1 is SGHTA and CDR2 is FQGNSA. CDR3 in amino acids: CASSPRGDVEKLFF. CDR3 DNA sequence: TGTGCCAGCAGCCCGCGGGGGGACGTCGAAAAACTGTTTTTT.